This is a list of T cell receptor beta chains from one sample in a study of CD8+CD57+ T cells in acquired aplastic anemia. TCRdb passed the reads through MiXCR, listing each CDR3 protein once. Of approximately 120,000 distinct CDR3 sequences listed, less than 50% are singletons. Sequenced: sorted CD4+, CD8+, or CD8+CD57+ T cells (not recorded which) from PBMCs. The source is a human donor with aplastic anemia. Both conserved end residues are part of each CDR3. D genes are given only for firm matches. The listing skips clone size in some rows; elsewhere it reads once, few, many or a size class.

once,TRBV19,TRBJ1-2,NA,CASRADSPNYGYTF,TGTGCCAGTAGAGCCGACAGCCCAAACTATGGCTACACCTTC
NA,TRBV10-3,TRBJ2-7,TRBD2,CAISGAGTTGEQYF,TGTGCCATCAGTGGCGCCGGGACTACAGGCGAGCAGTACTTC
NA,TRBV18,TRBJ1-1,NA,CASSPLGGGQEAFF,TGTGCCAGCTCACCACTGGGAGGTGGTCAAGAAGCTTTCTTT
many,TRBV20-1,TRBJ2-4,TRBD2,CSAPSPEGRDIQYF,TGCAGTGCCCCCTCCCCGGAGGGGAGGGACATTCAGTACTTC
many,TRBV7-9,TRBJ1-1,NA,CASSLGFVDNTEAFF,TGTGCCAGCAGCTTAGGGTTTGTGGATAACACTGAAGCTTTCTTT
few,TRBV6-1,TRBJ2-1,NA,CASSAEGLDSNEQFF,TGTGCCAGCAGTGCGGAGGGATTAGATTCGAATGAGCAGTTCTTC
many,TRBV7-8,TRBJ2-7,NA,CASSLAGRPLTYEQYF,TGTGCCAGCAGCTTAGCTGGTCGACCCCTCACCTACGAGCAGTACTTC
NA,TRBV20-1,TRBJ2-1,NA,CSAIPQTLSSYNEQFF,TGCAGTGCCATTCCTCAGACGTTGAGCTCCTACAATGAGCAGTTCTTC
many,TRBV20-1,TRBJ1-3,NA,CSAAKGTGLNSGNTIYF,TGCAGTGCCGCAAAGGGCACGGGGCTAAACTCTGGAAACACCATATATTTT
many,TRBV9,TRBJ2-2,TRBD2,CASSPNGGADTGELFF,TGTGCCAGCAGCCCGAACGGGGGGGCCGACACCGGGGAGCTGTTTTTT
NA,TRBV25-1,TRBJ2-3,NA,CASSETTSSPRGDTQYF,TGTGCCAGCAGTGAGACAACATCTAGCCCCCGAGGAGATACGCAGTATTTT
many,TRBV19,TRBJ2-3,TRBD2,CASSSLAGGFTDTQYF,TGTGCCAGTAGTAGCCTAGCGGGGGGTTTCACAGATACGCAGTATTTT
NA,TRBV7-6,TRBJ1-2,NA,CASSLGENYGYTF,TGTGCCAGCAGCTTAGGGGAGAACTATGGCTACACCTTC
many,TRBV24-1,TRBJ1-2,TRBD1,CATRGTGGDYGYTF,TGTGCCACCAGGGGGACAGGGGGCGACTATGGCTACACCTTC
many,TRBV7-9,TRBJ1-1,TRBD1,CASSWTGPITEAFF,TGTGCCAGCAGCTGGACAGGACCGATCACTGAAGCTTTCTTT
NA,TRBV10-3,TRBJ1-4,NA,CAISEGANEGLFF,TGTGCCATCAGTGAGGGAGCTAATGAAGGACTGTTTTTT
NA,TRBV19,TRBJ1-2,TRBD1,CASNDGRGLYGYTF,TGTGCCAGTAATGATGGGAGGGGGCTCTATGGCTACACCTTC
NA,TRBV18,TRBJ2-2,NA,CASSPGGLNTGELVF,TGTGCCAGCTCACCAGGGGGCCTGAACACCGGGGAGCTGGTTTTT
NA,TRBV2,TRBJ1-5,NA,CASSVDGDQPQHF,TGTGCCAGCAGTGTCGATGGCGATCAGCCCCAGCATTTT
NA,TRBV27,TRBJ1-1,NA,CASSSQGRNTEAFF,TGTGCCAGCAGTTCCCAGGGGCGAAACACTGAAGCTTTCTTT
many,TRBV5-1,TRBJ1-6,NA,CASSVTETNSPLHF,TGCGCCAGCAGCGTGACAGAAACCAATTCACCCCTCCACTTT
many,TRBV19,TRBJ1-5,NA,CASRGRLGSNQPQHF,TGTGCCAGTAGGGGGCGCCTAGGTAGCAATCAGCCCCAGCATTTT
many,TRBV6-1,TRBJ1-2,TRBD1,CASRRDSFNYGYTF,TGTGCCAGCAGGCGGGACAGCTTTAACTATGGCTACACCTTC
NA,TRBV4-1,TRBJ2-3,TRBD2,CASSQDRGGGVDTQYF,TGCGCCAGCAGCCAAGATCGGGGCGGGGGAGTAGATACGCAGTATTTT
NA,TRBV20-1,TRBJ2-7,NA,CSARDEGFYEQYF,TGCAGTGCTAGAGATGAGGGGTTCTACGAGCAGTACTTC
NA,TRBV20-1,TRBJ2-3,NA,CSAGAGDTQYF,TGCAGTGCGGGGGCCGGAGATACGCAGTATTTT
few,TRBV29-1,TRBJ2-7,NA,CSVDRDYEQYF,TGCAGCGTTGACAGAGACTACGAGCAGTACTTC
many,TRBV20-1,TRBJ2-5,NA,CSARLETQYF,TGCAGTGCTAGACTCGAGACCCAGTACTTC
many,TRBV5-1,TRBJ2-5,TRBD2,CASAQRGAIVETQYF,TGCGCCAGCGCACAGCGGGGGGCGATTGTAGAGACCCAGTACTTC
many,TRBV9,TRBJ1-2,NA,CASSPGPQDEYGYTF,TGTGCCAGCAGCCCCGGGCCACAAGACGAGTATGGCTACACCTTC
NA,TRBV11-2,TRBJ2-1,TRBD2,CASSLPAGDSYNEQFF,TGTGCCAGCAGCTTGCCAGCGGGAGACTCTTACAATGAGCAGTTCTTC
many,TRBV7-9,TRBJ1-1,NA,CASSVSGHANTEAFF,TGTGCCAGCAGCGTTTCCGGGCACGCGAACACTGAAGCTTTCTTT
many,TRBV24-1,TRBJ1-5,NA,CATSDLEPEWGTNQPQHF,TGTGCCACCAGTGATTTGGAACCGGAATGGGGGACCAATCAGCCCCAGCATTTT
many,TRBV20-1,TRBJ2-7,NA,CSASPRGKGPYEQYF,TGCAGTGCTAGCCCTAGGGGCAAGGGGCCCTACGAGCAGTACTTC
many,TRBV7-2,TRBJ1-2,NA,CASRYKAGDRYGYTF,TGTGCCAGCCGCTACAAAGCGGGGGATCGCTATGGCTACACCTTC
many,TRBV19,TRBJ1-2,NA,CASSMDGTNYGYTF,TGTGCCAGTAGCATGGACGGAACTAACTATGGCTACACCTTC
many,TRBV14,TRBJ2-1,NA,CASSQGGRGTYNEQFF,TGTGCCAGCAGCCAAGGGGGCAGGGGTACTTACAATGAGCAGTTCTTC
many,TRBV7-2,TRBJ2-5,TRBD1,CASSNRDRGGGVETQYF,TGTGCCAGCAGCAACCGGGACAGGGGAGGGGGAGTGGAGACCCAGTACTTC
NA,TRBV18,TRBJ1-1,TRBD1,CASSPQGVNTEAFF,TGTGCCAGCTCACCCCAGGGGGTCAACACTGAAGCTTTCTTT
NA,TRBV5-1,TRBJ2-3,TRBD2,CASTLAGRTDTQYF,TGCGCCAGCACCTTAGCGGGGCGAACAGATACGCAGTATTTT